Shown below are 20 T cell receptor beta chains from a single sample sequenced in a study of Graves' ophthalmopathy and Graves' hyperthyroidism. The authors amplified TCR beta CDR3 regions from RNA transcripts. The first round was an RT-PCR with HTBI primers, and the second round was a multiplex PCR. In TCRdb, the multiplex PCR reads were re-called with MiXCR into one record per CDR3 protein. The sample yields approximately 160,000 distinct CDR3 sequences, roughly 36% seen once. Source material: peripheral blood. These receptors all stem from a man aged 25 to 40 with Graves' ophthalmopathy.

The gene calls are TRBV11-2 and TRBJ2-7; D unclear. V shed 5 bases and J shed 6 bases, with 8 bases lying between them. In germline, CDR1 is SGHAT, CDR2 FQNNGV. This CDR3 is built from 11 residues. The chain's CDR3 is CASSRPGEQYF. The CDR3 DNA sequence: TGTGCCAGCAGCCGTCCCGGCGAGCAGTACTTC.

Ten or more counts support this clonotype. V is TRBV12-5 and J is TRBJ1-5; unclear D gene. This CDR3 has 13 amino acids. CDR1 and CDR2 from the germline V gene are LGHNT and FRNRAP. V was clipped by 1 base and J by 5 bases, with 6 bases between them. CDR3 loop: CASGLEMDQPQHF. The CDR3, as DNA: TGTGCTAGTGGTTTGGAAATGGATCAGCCCCAGCATTTT.

This clonotype appeared many times. The chain couples TRBV24-1 to TRBJ1-5, with 7 bases aligning to TRBD1. The germline gives CDR1 KGHDR, CDR2 SFDVKD. The CDR3 spans 16 residues. V lost 2 bases, J lost 3 bases, and 6 bases stayed unmatched. The CDR3 DNA reads TGTGCCACCAGTGATTCGACAGGGCTTAACAATCAGCCCCAGCATTTT. Translating gives CATSDSTGLNNQPQHF.

The chain recombines TRBV6-2 or TRBV6-3 with TRBJ1-1; D uncertain. The CDR3 length is 11 residues. Trimming shortened V by 2 bases and J by 11 bases, and 9 bases separated the two germline ends. Germline values: CDR1 MNHEY, CDR2 SVGEGT. Here the CDR3 reads CASSYIGDAFF. CDR3 DNA sequence: TGTGCCAGCAGTTACATCGGGGATGCTTTCTTT.

This clonotype was recorded a few times. The chain links TRBV12-3 or TRBV12-4 to TRBJ2-7; maybe TRBD1 (6 bases). Trimming removed 5 bases from V and 3 bases from J, with 17 bases in between. The CDR3 length is 15 residues. The CDR3 bases are TGTGCCAGCAGTAGACCGACAGGAAATGGCTACGAGCAGTACTTC. Its translation is CASSRPTGNGYEQYF.

The sample holds many counts of this clonotype. V and J are TRBV27 and TRBJ1-5; tentatively, D is TRBD1 (5 bases). Trimming took off 10 bases at V and 8 bases at J, with 15 bases between the two ends. CDR1 and CDR2 from the germline V gene are MNHEY and SMNVEV (reference sequence). This CDR3 is built from 12 residues. Here the CDR3 DNA reads TGTGCCACCGGGACCGACGAGGAGCCCCAGCATTTT. Translation gives CATGTDEEPQHF.

This clonotype was picked up a small number of times. V usage is TRBV6-5 and J usage is TRBJ1-2; D may be TRBD1 (6 bases). The V gene's germline CDR1 is MNHEY and CDR2 SVGAGI. Trimming removed 0 bases at V and 5 bases at J, with 10 bases between. The CDR3 runs 14 residues. CDR3: CASSYSQGKYGYTF. CDR3 in DNA: TGTGCCAGCAGTTACTCGCAGGGGAAGTATGGCTACACCTTC.

J is TRBJ1-1 and V is TRBV18, with TRBD1 matching over 9 bases. Unmatched junction bases numbered 9, after V lost 6 bases and J lost 4 bases. Germline V gives CDR1 KGHSH, CDR2 LQKENI. The CDR3 runs to 15 residues. This CDR3 is CASSTVKGQGTEAFF. CDR3 DNA sequence: TGTGCCAGCTCTACGGTTAAGGGACAGGGCACTGAAGCTTTCTTT.

In its sample, this clonotype was seen many times. The CDR3 DNA follows: TGTGCCAGCCGGCACCCCGAAGGTCGCTACACCTTC. Its translation is CASRHPEGRYTF. J is TRBJ1-2 and V is TRBV28, with unresolved D. From germline, CDR1 is MDHEN and CDR2 SYDVKM. The CDR3 covers 12 residues. Trimming pared 8 bases from V and 9 bases from J, leaving 16 bases between.

This clonotype was picked up many times. The gene calls are TRBV19 and TRBJ2-7; 7 bases are shared with TRBD2. This CDR3 is built from 13 residues. Germline loops: CDR1 LNHDA, CDR2 SQIVND (reference sequence). With 0 bases clipped from V and 6 bases from J, the junction kept 2 bases outside the gene matches. CDR3 amino acids: CASSIESGGEQYF. CDR3 DNA: TGTGCCAGTAGTATAGAGTCGGGGGGCGAGCAGTACTTC.

This clonotype was detected many times. The J gene is TRBJ2-7, the V gene TRBV19, with D tentatively TRBD2 (6 bases). V gave up 3 bases and J gave up 1 base, with 10 bases separating them. The CDR3 sequence is 14 residues long. The germline V gene encodes CDR1 LNHDA and CDR2 SQIVND (reference sequence). CDR3 amino acids: CASSIRDLSYEQYF. The CDR3, as DNA: TGTGCCAGTAGTATCCGGGACTTATCCTACGAGCAGTACTTC.

This clonotype was observed at least ten times. CDR3 residues: CASSLSGTGVREQYF. As DNA, the CDR3 is TGTGCCAGCAGTTTGTCCGGGACAGGGGTCCGCGAGCAGTACTTC. This sequence joins TRBV27 and TRBJ2-7; the match to TRBD1 covers 10 bases. Germline V gene sequence: CDR1 MNHEY, CDR2 SMNVEV (reference sequence). V shed 3 bases, J shed 6 bases, and the junction held 8 bases outside the gene matches. The CDR3 spans 15 residues.

The V gene is TRBV6-2 or TRBV6-3, the J gene TRBJ2-2; no reliable D call. CDR3 size: 14 residues. From germline, CDR1 is MNHEY and CDR2 SVGEGT. V shed 6 bases and J shed 5 bases, with 13 bases lying between them. In DNA, the CDR3 is TGTGCCAGCAGCCGGGCCCAGGCGACCGGGGAGCTGTTTTTT. Translating gives CASSRAQATGELFF.

This clonotype was counted at least ten times. The chain carries TRBV7-2 and TRBJ1-6, with 8 nucleotides matching TRBD1. The CDR3 totals 16 residues. From germline, CDR1 is SGHTA and CDR2 FQGNSA. V dropped 5 bases and J dropped 4; count of bases not matched to a gene: 7. CDR3 sequence reads: CASSPGRQGYNSPLHF. The CDR3 nucleotides read TGTGCCAGCAGCCCCGGGCGACAGGGGTATAATTCACCCCTCCACTTT.

This clonotype was detected many times. The chain couples TRBV28 to TRBJ2-7; D possibly corresponds to TRBD2 (5 bases). The V gene's germline CDR1 is MDHEN and CDR2 SYDVKM. Trimming cost V 3 bases and J 2 bases, with 8 bases left between them. CDR3 length: 13 residues. Written as DNA, the CDR3 is TGTGCCAGCAGTTTTACGGGGACCTACGAGCAGTACTTC. Protein: CASSFTGTYEQYF.

This clonotype occurred many times. This chain uses TRBV28 with TRBJ2-2; 10 nucleotides line up with TRBD2. This CDR3 has 15 residues. Trimming cost V 5 bases and J 7 bases; bases outside gene matches: 7. CDR1 and CDR2 from the germline V gene are MDHEN and SYDVKM. CDR3 nucleotide sequence: TGTGCCAGCAGTCTAGCGGGAGTTTTGATCGGGGAGCTGTTTTTT. It is translated as CASSLAGVLIGELFF.

In its sample, this clonotype was seen many times. The CDR3 DNA reads as TGCAGTGCTAGAGCGGGATCTTCCTACGAGCAGTACTTC. Encoded protein: CSARAGSSYEQYF. The chain employs TRBV20-1 and TRBJ2-7, with a possible D match to TRBD2 (5 bases). This CDR3 contains 13 residues. Germline-derived CDR1 and CDR2 are DFQATT and SNEGSKA (reference sequence). V was shortened by 1 base and J by 1 base, with 8 bases between the two germline ends.

There are many counts of this clonotype. The chain uses TRBV7-8 and TRBJ1-5; D gene ambiguous. V lost 1 base and J 4 bases, leaving 14 bases between the germline ends. Germline assignment: CDR1 SGHVS and CDR2 FQNEAQ. The CDR3 has 16 amino acids. This chain's CDR3 is CASSLVMEIRNQPQHF. The CDR3 DNA reads as TGTGCCAGCAGCTTAGTTATGGAGATACGAAATCAGCCCCAGCATTTT.

This rearrangement joins TRBV6-1 to TRBJ1-1; the D is unclear. The V and J ends lost 5 bases and 1 base respectively, with 11 bases between them. Germline-derived CDR1 and CDR2 are MNHNS and SASEGT. The CDR3 loop spans 14 amino acids. CDR3 region: CASSPLPGNTEAFF. CDR3 nucleotides: TGTGCCAGCAGTCCCCTCCCCGGGAACACTGAAGCTTTCTTT.

This clonotype was counted many times. V gene TRBV6-2 or TRBV6-3 combines with J gene TRBJ2-7; 7 bases agree with TRBD2. CDR3 length: 17 amino acids. V lost 10 bases and J lost 2; bases outside the gene matches: 20. Germline assignment: CDR1 MNHEY and CDR2 SVGEGT. The CDR3 DNA reads as TGTGCCACCGGCCTGGCAAGGTCAGCGGGGCCGGCCTACGAGCAGTACTTC. Protein product: CATGLARSAGPAYEQYF.